The clone carrying this TCR beta chain occurred many times. The data are from a study of CD8 T cells in ankylosing spondylitis. The germline V gene encodes CDR1 DFQATT and CDR2 SNEGSKA (reference sequence). With 1 base removed from V and 5 bases from J, the gap between germline ends came to 9 bases. The CDR3 has 12 residues. TCRdb re-analysed the 5' RACE reads in MiXCR, keeping a single row per CDR3 protein. The data show some 130,000 distinct CDR3 sequences, roughly an eighth seen once. The receptor comes from a female donor with ankylosing spondylitis or in good health (not recorded which). Sequencing used blood, either unsorted or a sorted T cell fraction (not recorded which). The rearrangement links TRBV20-1 to TRBJ2-7; TRBD1 might be the D (6 bases). Here the CDR3 DNA reads TGCAGTGCTAGAGGGGACACCAACGAGCAGTACTTC. This encodes CSARGDTNEQYF.